This TCR beta chain was captured by sequencing in a study of response to subunit inactivated influenza vaccine (dated by TCRdb to 2016 to 2019). General notes on the study: Deep quantitative profiling of the T cell receptor repertoire was used in the study to follow responses to a trivalent subunit inactivated influenza vaccine. What the authors observed across the whole study: The authors proposed that each seasonal influenza vaccination may bring in only a limited number of new T cells.

V drops 4 bases and J drops 2 bases, leaving 13 bases in between. CDR1 and CDR2 are read off the germline V gene as SGHRS and YFSETQ. The CDR3 spans 14 residues, from the cysteine through the phenylalanine. Only CDR3 DNA remains: 42 bases, in frame from the first base. This clonotype was seen more than once but under ten times. The antigen this receptor binds is unknown. There are no base qualities to consult, and no much larger clone falls within one base. Taken with the paper, the label for time point translates to: 45 days after influenza vaccine administration. Library preparation was by RT-PCR. The reads were generated on an Illumina HiSeq 2500. TCRdb reworked the public reads: Q25 trimming with fastp, MiXCR clone assembly, productive beta chains retained. Identical CDR3 protein sequences are pooled into one entry, listed with their most common genes and DNA. The sample records about 480,000 distinct CDR3 sequences, approximately 11% of which are singletons. The ten largest clones add up to 9.5% to 15% of the sample.

The sequence came from a man aged 45 to 65 who received an inactivated influenza vaccine. Donor details come from another sample of the same person, matched by shared clones. Sequences were derived from PBMCs from blood, sampled about 40 days after vaccination. Recombination linked TRBV5-1 to TRBJ2-7, with a tentative D call of TRBD1 or TRBD2, each matching 5 bases. The DNA sequence is as follows: TGCGCCAGCAGCCCCCTCATGGGGGCCTACGAGCAGTACTTC. Its protein is CASSPLMGAYEQYF.